The 19 T cell receptor beta chains presented below share a single source sample, sequenced in a study of blood T cell repertoires in COVID-19. Sequenced by immunoSEQ multiplex PCR; TCRdb stores in-frame clones only, minus some. The sample includes 380,000 or so clones, around 87% seen only once; the top ten take around 0.97%. Input material: PBMCs or T cells enriched from blood (not recorded which). The receptor set was obtained from a woman aged 30 to 39 with acute COVID-19.

This clone was counted between two and nine times. One end of the junction fails to match germline, which may point to a read error. The chain carries TRBV27 and TRBJ1-3; 8 nucleotides match TRBD1. Per germline, CDR1 MNHEY and CDR2 SMNVEV (reference sequence). The CDR3 loop spans 12 amino acids. The CDR3 sequence: CASSLGQGALHF. For the CDR3, the DNA is TGTGCCAGCAGTTTAGGGCAGGGGGCGCTTCATTTT.

The chain employs TRBV24-1 and TRBJ2-7; 7 bases are a match to TRBD1. This CDR3 comprises 19 residues. After removal of 2 bases from V and 4 bases from J, the junction contained 19 bases not matched to a gene. Per germline, CDR1 KGHDR and CDR2 SFDVKD. The chain's CDR3 is CATSDSRWLRGNILYEQYF. CDR3 nucleotide sequence: TGTGCCACCAGTGATTCTCGCTGGCTCAGGGGGAACATATTGTACGAGCAGTACTTC.

This chain joins TRBV29-1 and TRBJ2-1; 7 bases line up with TRBD2. With V trimmed by 6 bases and J by 2 bases, 10 bases remained unmatched. Germline values: CDR1 SQVTM, CDR2 ANQGSEA. The CDR3 length is 15 residues. The CDR3 DNA reads TGCAGCGTCGTTCCGGCGGGGGAGGCCTACAATGAGCAGTTCTTC. This encodes CSVVPAGEAYNEQFF.

With regard to this clone: A much larger clone is a single base away; this may be a read error. The chain joins TRBV14 to TRBJ2-2; 9 positions agree with TRBD1. Looked up from germline, CDR1 is SGHDN and CDR2 is FVKESK. The CDR3 length is 15 residues. The V and J ends lost 2 bases and 3 bases, in that order; junction bases with no gene match: 1. This CDR3 is CASSQWDRDTGELFF. The CDR3 nucleotides are TGTGCCAGCAGCCAATGGGACAGGGACACCGGGGAGCTGTTTTTT. The full variable domain, with the rest looked up from reference TRBV14 and TRBJ2-2, is EAGVTQFPSHSVIEKGQTVTLRCDPISGHDNLYWYRRVMGKEIKFLLHFVKESKQDESGMPNNRFLAERTGGTYSTLKVQPAELEDSGVYFCASSQWDRDTGELFFGEGSRLTVL.

The V call is TRBV15, the J call TRBJ1-1; 9 nucleotides agree with TRBD1. Germline assignment: CDR1 LNHNV and CDR2 YYDKDF (reference sequence). The V and J ends lost 3 bases and 5 bases, in that order; junction bases with no gene match: 7. CDR3 length: 15 amino acids. As DNA, the CDR3 is TGTGCCACCAGCAGTTTAGGGACAGGGAGTACTGAAGCTTTCTTT. Residues: CATSSLGTGSTEAFF. The full variable domain, with the rest looked up from reference TRBV15 and TRBJ1-1, is DAMVIQNPRYQVTQFGKPVTLSCSQTLNHNVMYWYQQKSSQAPKLLFHYYDKDFNNEADTPDNFQSRRPNTSFCFLDIRSPGLGDTAMYLCATSSLGTGSTEAFFGQGTRLTVV.

The chain carries TRBV5-1 and TRBJ1-1, with TRBD1 identical over 10 bases. After removal of 4 bases from V and 6 bases from J, the junction contained 15 bases not matched to a gene. CDR1 and CDR2 from the germline V gene are SGHRS and YFSETQ. The CDR3 is 17 amino acids. This chain's CDR3 is CASSVSGTGAPVPEAFF. The CDR3 DNA reads TGCGCCAGCAGCGTCTCCGGGACAGGGGCCCCAGTCCCTGAAGCTTTCTTT. The full variable domain, rest sourced from reference TRBV5-1 and TRBJ1-1, is KAGVTQTPRYLIKTRGQQVTLSCSPISGHRSVSWYQQTPGQGLQFLFEYFSETQRNKGNFPGRFSGRQFSNSRSEMNVSTLELGDSALYLCASSVSGTGAPVPEAFFGQGTRLTVV.

The genes are TRBV19 and TRBJ2-3; possibly TRBD1 for D (6 bases). CDR3 length: 17 amino acids. Trimming stripped 4 bases from V and 3 bases from J, with 20 bases between. Germline loops: CDR1 LNHDA, CDR2 SQIVND (reference sequence). The CDR3 region has the DNA TGTGCCAGTAGTAGAGGAACAGGGAAGGGGCCTACAGATACGCAGTATTTT. This translates into CASSRGTGKGPTDTQYF.

The V gene is TRBV6-4, the J gene TRBJ2-1; weak D call: TRBD2 (5 bases). The V gene lost 0 bases and the J gene lost 7 bases, with 10 bases spanning the gap. CDR1 is MRHNA and CDR2 is SNTAGT in the germline V gene. This CDR3 region has 14 residues. The chain's CDR3 is CASSDSSRGNEQFF. Here the CDR3 DNA reads TGTGCCAGCAGTGACTCAAGTCGGGGAAATGAGCAGTTCTTC.

The chain employs TRBV5-1 and TRBJ1-2; possibly TRBD1 for D (6 bases). This CDR3 comprises 14 residues. The germline gives CDR1 SGHRS, CDR2 YFSETQ. V lost 4 bases to trimming and J lost 1 base, with 11 bases between them. In DNA, the CDR3 is TGCGCCAGCAGCATGCTACAGGGTAACTATGGCTACACCTTC. Translating it yields CASSMLQGNYGYTF.

The J gene is TRBJ1-2, the V gene TRBV9; possible D gene TRBD1, 6 bases. V shed 3 bases and J shed 0 bases, with 9 bases lying between them. This CDR3 is 14 amino acids long. Germline loops: CDR1 SGDLS, CDR2 YYNGEE. The chain's CDR3 is CASSARGANYGYTF. For the CDR3, the DNA is TGTGCCAGCAGCGCCAGGGGAGCTAACTATGGCTACACCTTC.

The V call is TRBV2, the J call TRBJ1-4, with 7 bases that match TRBD1. The ends lost 1 base at V and 2 bases at J; junction bases unmatched: 1. Germline V gene sequence: CDR1 SNHLY, CDR2 FYNNEI. The CDR3 runs 15 residues. Here the CDR3 DNA reads TGTGCCAGCAGTGAAGAGGGACAGACTAATGAAAAACTGTTTTTT. Protein: CASSEEGQTNEKLFF.

In nucleotides, the CDR3 is TGTGCCAGCAGTGAGTTTGGCGGGGATCGCTACGAGCAGTACTTC. Amino acid sequence: CASSEFGGDRYEQYF. The V gene is TRBV6-4, the J gene TRBJ2-7; D might be TRBD2 (6 bases). The CDR3 loop spans 15 amino acids. V was shortened by 3 bases and J by 3 bases, with 15 bases between the two germline ends. CDR1 is MRHNA and CDR2 is SNTAGT in the germline V gene.

V and J are TRBV9 and TRBJ1-1; D is unresolved. Germline V lookup: CDR1 SGDLS, CDR2 YYNGEE. The ends were cut back, 2 bases at V and 4 bases at J, with 12 bases in the middle. This CDR3 spans 14 amino acids. CDR3: CASSVTAGSTEAFF. The CDR3 DNA reads TGTGCCAGCAGCGTTACCGCCGGGAGCACTGAAGCTTTCTTT.

The chain has TRBV6-5 and TRBJ1-1; TRBD1 matches 7 bases. The CDR3 runs 14 residues. V gave up 5 bases and J gave up 4 bases; unmatched junction bases: 7. Germline loops: CDR1 MNHEY, CDR2 SVGAGI. The CDR3 loop reads CASSKDRKGTEAFF. The CDR3, as DNA: TGTGCCAGCAGTAAGGACAGGAAGGGCACTGAAGCTTTCTTT.

This clone was seen a handful of times. This sequence joins TRBV7-3 and TRBJ2-1, with 7 bases identical to TRBD1. The CDR3 extends over 13 amino acids. Germline V CDR1 and CDR2: SGHTA, FQGTGA. The V gene end was trimmed by 1 base and the J gene end by 12 bases; junction bases not matched to a gene: 6. CDR3 residues: CASSLMDRDRQFF. The CDR3 bases are TGTGCCAGCAGCTTAATGGACCGGGACAGGCAGTTCTTC.

V is TRBV2 and J is TRBJ1-5; a weak D match, TRBD1 (6 bases). The CDR3 consists of 12 residues. Germline V lookup: CDR1 SNHLY, CDR2 FYNNEI. V lost 7 bases and J lost 7, with 11 bases in between. The DNA of the CDR3 is TGTGCCAGCAACAGGGTTTCGCAGCCCCAGCATTTT. Its translation: CASNRVSQPQHF.

This clone has more than one count but fewer than ten. The V call is TRBV18, the J call TRBJ2-1, with 9 bases matching TRBD2. Germline loops: CDR1 KGHSH, CDR2 LQKENI. The CDR3 sequence is 18 residues long. Trimming took 2 bases from V and 5 from J; bases not matched to a gene: 13. The CDR3 loop is CASSPAPLAGGLNNEQFF. The CDR3 bases are TGTGCCAGCTCACCAGCCCCCCTCGCGGGGGGGCTGAACAATGAGCAGTTCTTC.

V usage is TRBV10-3 and J usage is TRBJ2-3, with D possibly TRBD2 on 5 matching bases. V lost 8 bases, J lost 3 bases, and 12 bases lay in between. The CDR3 contains 13 residues. Germline-derived CDR1 and CDR2 are ENHRY and SYGVKD. CDR3: CAISRGFTDTQYF. CDR3 nucleotides: TGTGCCATCTCTCGGGGATTTACAGATACGCAGTATTTT.

The rearrangement uses TRBV7-2 and TRBJ1-1; 9 nucleotides agree with TRBD1. The CDR3 spans 16 residues. The V gene end was trimmed by 0 bases and the J gene end by 7 bases; junction bases not matched to a gene: 9. Germline assignment: CDR1 SGHTA and CDR2 FQGNSA. As DNA, the CDR3 is TGTGCCAGCAGCTTAGCCTTAACAGGGGGCGATTATGAAGCTTTCTTT. This codes for CASSLALTGGDYEAFF. Full variable domain (remainder filled in from reference TRBV7-2 and TRBJ1-1): GAGVSQSPSNKVTEKGKDVELRCDPISGHTALYWYRQSLGQGLEFLIYFQGNSAPDKSGLPSDRFSAERTGGSVSTLTIQRTQQEDSAVYLCASSLALTGGDYEAFFGQGTRLTVV.